The 22 T cell receptor beta chains below were found in one sample sequenced in a study of post-analysis software for immune sequencing data. Whole-study findings and limits: Controls had lower frequencies than patients of about 5 TRBV segments, which included TRBV5-6, TRBV5-1 and TRBV20-1.

Researchers reported that TCR beta cDNA libraries carried unique molecular identifiers. TCRdb ran MiXCR on the PCR reads and lists one entry per CDR3 protein. The sample has roughly 800,000 distinct CDR3 sequences, about 32% seen once. The antigens these receptors bind are not known. Sequencing was carried out using blood. The origin of the receptors is a girl between 5 and 17 years old with multiple sclerosis.

This clonotype was seen a few times. The rearrangement joins TRBV24-1 to TRBJ1-2; D remains unclear. Germline loops: CDR1 KGHDR, CDR2 SFDVKD. This CDR3 has 13 amino acids. V was shortened by 3 bases and J by 7 bases, with 11 bases between the two germline ends. CDR3 protein: CATSDTDWLGYTF. In nucleotides, the CDR3 is TGTGCCACCAGTGATACGGACTGGCTTGGCTACACCTTC.

This clonotype was counted at least ten times. The rearrangement uses TRBV12-3 or TRBV12-4 and TRBJ2-6, with 7 bases aligning to TRBD1. This CDR3 comprises 19 residues. Unmatched junction bases numbered 12, after V lost 4 bases and J lost 0 bases. CDR3 nucleotides: TGTGCCAGCAGTTGGACCCACAGACAGGGCTTCTCTGGGGCCAACGTCCTGACTTTC. Its translation: CASSWTHRQGFSGANVLTF.

Ten or more counts support this clonotype. The V call is TRBV10-3, the J call TRBJ2-7; D unclear. The CDR3 has 12 amino acids. From germline, CDR1 is ENHRY and CDR2 SYGVKD. The V end was cut by 3 bases, the J end by 2 bases, with 5 bases between. Here the CDR3 reads CAISDLPYEQYF. The CDR3 bases are TGTGCCATCAGTGACTTACCCTACGAGCAGTACTTC.

In this sample, this clonotype turned up a few times. The rearrangement uses TRBV20-1 and TRBJ1-4, with unresolved D. V gave up 5 bases and J gave up 4 bases, with 11 bases separating them. The CDR3 has 13 residues. Germline lookup yields CDR1 DFQATT and CDR2 SNEGSKA (reference sequence). CDR3 region: CSAQRGRNEKLFF. For the CDR3, the DNA is TGCAGTGCTCAACGGGGTCGTAATGAAAAACTGTTTTTT.

V usage is TRBV20-1 and J usage is TRBJ2-7; TRBD2 matches 11 bases. After removal of 0 bases from V and 2 bases from J, the junction contained 6 bases not matched to a gene. This CDR3 is 16 amino acids long. Germline V gene data show CDR1 as DFQATT and CDR2 as SNEGSKA (reference sequence). Here the CDR3 reads CSARDRTSGRPYEQYF. CDR3 in DNA: TGCAGTGCTAGAGATAGGACTAGCGGGCGTCCCTACGAGCAGTACTTC.

This clonotype has ten or more counts. The gene calls are TRBV6-5 and TRBJ2-7; 12 bases match TRBD2. The CDR3 length is 15 residues. Germline V lookup: CDR1 MNHEY, CDR2 SVGAGI. Losses at the gene ends were 5 bases for V and 4 bases for J; bases not matched to a gene: 6. The CDR3 is CASSPGTSGFYEQYF. The DNA of the CDR3 is TGTGCCAGCAGTCCGGGGACTAGCGGGTTTTACGAGCAGTACTTC.

This clonotype occurred a few times. This chain joins TRBV7-2 and TRBJ2-5, with TRBD1 matching 9 bases. The trim removed 5 bases at V and 5 bases at J, leaving 9 bases unmatched. Germline CDR1 reads SGHTA; CDR2 reads FQGNSA. This CDR3 has 15 amino acids. In DNA form, the CDR3 reads TGTGCCAGCAGCCGGGACAGGGTAGGGCGGGAGACCCAGTACTTC. Amino acids: CASSRDRVGRETQYF. Based on the CDR3 plus reference TRBV7-2 and TRBJ2-5, the full variable domain is GAGVSQSPSNKVTEKGKDVELRCDPISGHTALYWYRQSLGQGLEFLIYFQGNSAPDKSGLPSDRFSAERTGGSVSTLTIQRTQQEDSAVYLCASSRDRVGRETQYFGPGTRLLVL.

This chain joins TRBV11-2 and TRBJ1-2; D gene uncertain. Trimming stripped 5 bases from V and 4 bases from J, with 17 bases between. Germline V gene lookup returns CDR1 SGHAT and CDR2 FQNNGV. The CDR3 spans 15 residues. This CDR3 is CASSPLRSPPYGYTF. CDR3 sequence (DNA): TGTGCCAGCAGCCCATTACGGAGCCCACCCTATGGCTACACCTTC.

This clonotype was seen a handful of times. V usage is TRBV10-3 and J usage is TRBJ1-1, with a possible D match to TRBD1 (5 bases). CDR1 ENHRY and CDR2 SYGVKD come from the germline V gene. Trimming took 3 bases from V and 6 from J, leaving 11 bases between them. The CDR3 covers 13 residues. The chain's CDR3 is CAISESQGSEAFF. The CDR3 DNA sequence: TGTGCCATCAGTGAATCGCAGGGATCTGAAGCTTTCTTT.

The chain combines TRBV7-2 with TRBJ2-3; maybe TRBD2 (5 bases). Deletions cut 5 bases from V and 6 bases from J, with 18 bases between. Germline CDR1 reads SGHTA; CDR2 reads FQGNSA. The CDR3 has 15 residues. The CDR3 DNA reads as TGTGCCAGCAGCCTCCAGCTCGGAGGTTCGGATACGCAGTATTTT. This encodes CASSLQLGGSDTQYF.

This clonotype was seen only a few times. This chain links TRBV3-1 with TRBJ2-6; no reliable D call. The CDR3 runs to 17 residues. V lost 4 bases and J lost 4, with 17 bases in between. Germline values: CDR1 LGHDT, CDR2 YNNKEL (reference sequence). CDR3 bases: TGTGCCAGCAGCCTGACCTTCGGCTTCGGAGGGGCCAACGTCCTGACTTTC. Protein: CASSLTFGFGGANVLTF.

The chain combines TRBV28 with TRBJ2-7; no definite D call. The J call is in doubt because the DNA end fits TRBJ2-4 better. The CDR3 totals 13 residues. CDR1 and CDR2 from the germline V gene are MDHEN and SYDVKM. The CDR3 sequence is CASRMDRVNIQYF. In nucleotides, the CDR3 is TGTGCCAGCAGAATGGACCGCGTAAACATTCAGTACTTC.

This clonotype was counted only a few times. V and J are TRBV5-1 and TRBJ2-1; a weak D match, TRBD2 (6 bases). The CDR3 totals 13 residues. The V gene's germline CDR1 is SGHRS and CDR2 YFSETQ. Trimming shortened V by 7 bases and J by 5 bases, and 13 bases separated the two germline ends. DNA for the CDR3: TGCGCCAGCGGGGACTCCCCACACAATGAGCAGTTCTTC. Translated, it gives CASGDSPHNEQFF.

Only a few counts were recorded for this clonotype. The chain is built from TRBV20-1 and TRBJ2-7; perhaps TRBD2 as D (6 bases). Germline CDR1 DFQATT, CDR2 SNEGSKA (reference sequence). This CDR3 comprises 15 residues. Trimming took 2 bases from V and 3 from J, leaving 17 bases between them. The CDR3 spells CSARKPGSGIYEQYF. The CDR3 region has the DNA TGCAGTGCTAGAAAACCCGGGAGCGGAATCTACGAGCAGTACTTC.

This clonotype was seen a handful of times. V usage is TRBV28 and J usage is TRBJ2-6; the match to TRBD1 covers 7 bases. Germline V lookup: CDR1 MDHEN, CDR2 SYDVKM. The CDR3 is made up of 18 amino acids. J was trimmed by 1 base and V by 5 bases; bases with no gene match: 11. For the CDR3, the DNA is TGTGCCAGCAGTACCCCGACAGGGATAGGGTCTGGGGCCAACGTCCTGACTTTC. This encodes CASSTPTGIGSGANVLTF.

The rearrangement uses TRBV15 and TRBJ2-2; possibly TRBD2 for D (6 bases). V was shortened by 0 bases and J by 7 bases, with 12 bases between the two germline ends. CDR1 LNHNV and CDR2 YYDKDF come from the germline V gene (reference sequence). This CDR3 has 15 residues. The DNA for the CDR3 is TGTGCCACCAGCAGAGACAGGCGGGGCGTCGGGGAGCTGTTTTTT. Protein sequence: CATSRDRRGVGELFF.

V and J are TRBV11-2 and TRBJ2-7; no firm D call. With 1 base removed from V and 0 bases from J, the gap between germline ends came to 19 bases. CDR1 and CDR2 from the germline V gene are SGHAT and FQNNGV. CDR3 length equals 18 residues. The CDR3 DNA reads as TGTGCCAGCAGCTTAGCTGGTTTAGGCAGGAGCAACTCCTACGAGCAGTACTTC. The encoded protein is CASSLAGLGRSNSYEQYF.

This clonotype appeared a few times. The gene calls are TRBV5-1 and TRBJ1-6; 7 nucleotides line up with TRBD1. V lost 4 bases to trimming and J lost 5 bases; unmatched junction nucleotides: 3. There are 14 residues in the CDR3. Looked up from germline, CDR1 is SGHRS and CDR2 is YFSETQ. The CDR3 loop is CASSHGQDNSPLHF. As DNA, the CDR3 is TGCGCCAGCAGCCATGGACAGGATAATTCACCCCTCCACTTT.

In the case of this clonotype: At one end, the junction sequence differs from germline, possibly due to a read error. This chain joins TRBV5-6 and TRBJ1-1, with 7 bases identical to TRBD1. Germline values: CDR1 SGHDT, CDR2 YYEEEE. The CDR3 is 12 amino acids. The CDR3 spells CACRQGNTEAFF. The DNA for the CDR3 is TGTGCCTGCAGACAGGGCAACACTGAAGCTTTCTTT.

CDR3 DNA: TGCAGCGTTGAAGATGGAACTACTGACAACTACGAGCAGTACTTC. This sequence encodes CSVEDGTTDNYEQYF. V is TRBV29-1 and J is TRBJ2-7; D remains unclear. The germline V gene has CDR1 SQVTM and CDR2 ANQGSEA. This CDR3 contains 15 residues. Deletions cut 0 bases from V and 3 bases from J, with 15 bases between.

The chain employs TRBV20-1 and TRBJ2-7; 9 bases map to TRBD2. The V segment lost 0 bases and the J segment 8 bases; nucleotides outside the gene matches: 8. The CDR3 spans 14 residues. Looked up from germline, CDR1 is DFQATT and CDR2 is SNEGSKA (reference sequence). CDR3 sequence reads: CSARDLRGLAKQYF. CDR3 DNA: TGCAGTGCTAGAGATCTCCGGGGACTAGCAAAGCAGTACTTC.

The genes are TRBV29-1 and TRBJ1-2, with TRBD1 matching over 10 bases. This CDR3 is 13 amino acids long. Germline-derived CDR1 and CDR2 are SQVTM and ANQGSEA. The V and J ends lost 4 bases and 6 bases, in that order; junction bases with no gene match: 5. The CDR3 sequence is CSVAFGTGDGYTF. The CDR3 coding sequence is TGCAGCGTTGCTTTCGGGACAGGGGATGGCTACACCTTC.